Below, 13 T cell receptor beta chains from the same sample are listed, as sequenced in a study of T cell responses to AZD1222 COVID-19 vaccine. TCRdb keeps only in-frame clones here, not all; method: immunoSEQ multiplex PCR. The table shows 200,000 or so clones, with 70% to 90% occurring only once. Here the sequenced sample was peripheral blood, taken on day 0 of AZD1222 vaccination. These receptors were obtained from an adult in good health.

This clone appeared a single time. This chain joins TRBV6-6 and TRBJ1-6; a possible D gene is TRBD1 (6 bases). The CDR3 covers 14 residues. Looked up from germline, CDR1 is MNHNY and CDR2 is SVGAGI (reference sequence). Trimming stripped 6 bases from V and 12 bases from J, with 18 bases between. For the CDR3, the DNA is TGTGCCAGCAGAGGGGTAGGGACAAAGGAACCCCTCCACTTT. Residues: CASRGVGTKEPLHF.

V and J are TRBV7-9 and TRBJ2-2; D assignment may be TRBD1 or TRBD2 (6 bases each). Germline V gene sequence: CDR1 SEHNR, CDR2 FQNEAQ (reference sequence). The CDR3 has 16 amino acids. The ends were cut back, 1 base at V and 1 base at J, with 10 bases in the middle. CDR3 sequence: CASSLVGGLNTGELFF. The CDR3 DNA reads TGTGCCAGCAGCTTAGTGGGGGGCCTGAACACCGGGGAGCTGTTTTTT.

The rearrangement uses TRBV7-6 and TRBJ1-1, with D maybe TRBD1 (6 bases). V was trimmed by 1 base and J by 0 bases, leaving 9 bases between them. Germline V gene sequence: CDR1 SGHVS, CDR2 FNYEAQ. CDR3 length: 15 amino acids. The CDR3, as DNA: TGTGCCAGCAGCTTAGAAGGGACATTGAACACTGAAGCTTTCTTT. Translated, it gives CASSLEGTLNTEAFF.

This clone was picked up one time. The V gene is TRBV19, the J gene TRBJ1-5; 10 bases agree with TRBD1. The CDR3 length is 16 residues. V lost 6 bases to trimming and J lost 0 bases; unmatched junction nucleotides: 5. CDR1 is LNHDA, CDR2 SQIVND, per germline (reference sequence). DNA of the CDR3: TGTGCCAGTAGCACTGGGACAGGGGTTAGCAATCAGCCCCAGCATTTT. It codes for CASSTGTGVSNQPQHF.

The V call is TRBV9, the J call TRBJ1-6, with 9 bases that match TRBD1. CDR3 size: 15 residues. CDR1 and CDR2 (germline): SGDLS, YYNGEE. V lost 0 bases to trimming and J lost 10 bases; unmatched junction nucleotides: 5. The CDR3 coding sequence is TGTGCCAGCAGCGTAGGGGACAGGGTCTACTCACCCCTCCACTTT. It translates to CASSVGDRVYSPLHF.

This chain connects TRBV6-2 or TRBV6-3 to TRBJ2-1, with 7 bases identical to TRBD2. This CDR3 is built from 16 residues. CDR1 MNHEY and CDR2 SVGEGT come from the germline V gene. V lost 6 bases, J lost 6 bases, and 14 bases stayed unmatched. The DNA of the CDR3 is TGTGCCAGCAGCCCAAGGGGCGGGAGTGAACGCAATGAGCAGTTCTTC. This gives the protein CASSPRGGSERNEQFF.

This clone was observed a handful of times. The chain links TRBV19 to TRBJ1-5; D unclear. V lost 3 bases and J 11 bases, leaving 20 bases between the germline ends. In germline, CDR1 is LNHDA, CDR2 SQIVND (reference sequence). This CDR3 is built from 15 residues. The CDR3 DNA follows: TGTGCCAGTAGTATCGGTCACCGAGGTTTGGTGACCCAGCATTTT. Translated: CASSIGHRGLVTQHF.

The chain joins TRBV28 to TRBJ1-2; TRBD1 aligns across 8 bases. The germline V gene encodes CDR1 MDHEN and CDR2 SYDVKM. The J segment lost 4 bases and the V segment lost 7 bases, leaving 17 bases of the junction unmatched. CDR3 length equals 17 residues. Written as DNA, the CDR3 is TGTGCCAGCACCCCTTCCCTATCCGACAGGGGTCCCTATGGCTACACCTTC. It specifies CASTPSLSDRGPYGYTF.

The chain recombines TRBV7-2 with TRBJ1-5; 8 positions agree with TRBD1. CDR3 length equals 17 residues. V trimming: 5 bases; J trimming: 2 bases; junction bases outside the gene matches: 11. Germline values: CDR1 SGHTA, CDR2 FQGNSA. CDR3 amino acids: CASSAQGALIGNQPQHF. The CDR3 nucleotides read TGTGCCAGCAGCGCGCAGGGGGCGTTAATCGGCAATCAGCCCCAGCATTTT.

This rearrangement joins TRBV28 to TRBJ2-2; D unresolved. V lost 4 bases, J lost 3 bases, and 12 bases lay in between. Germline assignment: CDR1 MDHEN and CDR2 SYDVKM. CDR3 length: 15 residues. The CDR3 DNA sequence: TGTGCCAGCAGTTCACCACAGATTTACACCGGGGAGCTGTTTTTT. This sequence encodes CASSSPQIYTGELFF.

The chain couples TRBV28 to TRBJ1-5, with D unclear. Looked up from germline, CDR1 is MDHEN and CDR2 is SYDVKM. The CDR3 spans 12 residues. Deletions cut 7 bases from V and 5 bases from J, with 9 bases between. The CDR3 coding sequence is TGTGCCAGCACAGAAAGAGATCAGCCCCAGCATTTT. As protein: CASTERDQPQHF.

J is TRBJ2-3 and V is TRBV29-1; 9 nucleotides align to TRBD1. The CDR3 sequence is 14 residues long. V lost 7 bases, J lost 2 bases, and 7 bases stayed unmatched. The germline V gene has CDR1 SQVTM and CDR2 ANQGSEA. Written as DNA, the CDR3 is TGCAGCGCCTCCCGGGACAGGGTCACAGATACGCAGTATTTT. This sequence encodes CSASRDRVTDTQYF.

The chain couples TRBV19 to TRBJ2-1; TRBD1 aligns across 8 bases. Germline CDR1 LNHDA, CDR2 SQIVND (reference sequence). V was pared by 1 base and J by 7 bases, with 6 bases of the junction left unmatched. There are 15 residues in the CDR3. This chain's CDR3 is CASSIVGTGRNEQFF. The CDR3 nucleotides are TGTGCCAGTAGTATAGTTGGGACAGGTAGGAATGAGCAGTTCTTC.